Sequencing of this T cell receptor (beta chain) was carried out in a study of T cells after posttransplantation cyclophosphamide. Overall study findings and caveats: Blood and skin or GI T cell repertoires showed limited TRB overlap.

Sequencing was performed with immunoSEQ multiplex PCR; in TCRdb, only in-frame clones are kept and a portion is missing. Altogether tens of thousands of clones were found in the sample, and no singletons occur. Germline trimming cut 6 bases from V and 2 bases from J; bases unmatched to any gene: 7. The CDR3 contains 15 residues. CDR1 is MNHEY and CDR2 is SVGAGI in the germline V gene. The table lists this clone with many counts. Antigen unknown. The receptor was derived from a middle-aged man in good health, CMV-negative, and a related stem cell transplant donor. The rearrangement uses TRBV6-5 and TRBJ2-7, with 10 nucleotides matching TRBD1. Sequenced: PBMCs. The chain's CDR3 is CASSRQGATPYEQYF. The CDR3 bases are TGTGCCAGCAGCCGACAGGGGGCAACCCCCTACGAGCAGTACTTC.